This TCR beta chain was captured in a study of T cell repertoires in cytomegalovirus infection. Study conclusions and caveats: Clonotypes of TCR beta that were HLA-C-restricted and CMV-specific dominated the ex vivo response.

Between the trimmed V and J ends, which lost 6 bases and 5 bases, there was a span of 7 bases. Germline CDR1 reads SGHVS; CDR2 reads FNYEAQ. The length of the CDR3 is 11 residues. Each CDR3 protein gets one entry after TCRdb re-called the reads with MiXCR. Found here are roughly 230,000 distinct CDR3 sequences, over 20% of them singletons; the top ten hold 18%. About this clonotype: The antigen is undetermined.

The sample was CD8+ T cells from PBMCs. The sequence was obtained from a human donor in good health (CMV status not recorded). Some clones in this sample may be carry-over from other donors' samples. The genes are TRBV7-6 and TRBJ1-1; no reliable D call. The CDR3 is CASRPGTEAFF. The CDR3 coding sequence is TGTGCCAGCAGACCGGGTACTGAAGCTTTCTTT. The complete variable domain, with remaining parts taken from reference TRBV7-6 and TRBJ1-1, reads GAGVSQSPRYKVTKRGQDVALRCDPISGHVSLYWYRQALGQGPEFLTYFNYEAQQDKSGLPNDRFSAERPEGSISTLTIQRTEQRDSAMYRCASRPGTEAFFGQGTRLTVV.